This TCR beta chain stems from a study of cytomegalovirus exposure and HLA in healthy donors. Regarding the study as a whole: Later, an analysis found that TCR clusters from the first cohort tended to co-occur in the roughly 110 validation repertoires. The study put 150 to 200 TCR beta chains on its list as cytomegalovirus-associated.

Comments on this clone: Its specificity is not known.

The CDR3 spans 14 residues. The germline CDR1 and CDR2 sequences are KGHSH and LQKENI. Trimming left V 3 bases short and J 6 bases short, with 14 bases between. Separate from the roughly 700-subject first cohort was the approximately 120-subject validation cohort, to which the donors belonged. Here immunoSEQ multiplex PCR was the method, and the copy in TCRdb shows in-frame clones only, minus some. The table shows about 130,000 clones, with roughly nine tenths occurring only once. The chain couples TRBV18 to TRBJ1-2, with D maybe TRBD1 (5 bases). The receptor comes from a man in his thirties or forties in good health and CMV-seronegative. Sequencing input: PBMCs. The CDR3 protein is CASSPPGGGHGYTF. In DNA, the CDR3 is TGTGCCAGCTCACCTCCGGGGGGGGGACATGGCTACACCTTC.